This T cell receptor beta chain was identified during a study of memory B cells and T cells in multiple sclerosis. Findings of the study overall: Normalization was needed because clone-set size differences affected shared clonotype counts.

Data came from immunoSEQ multiplex PCR; TCRdb stores just in-frame clones and leaves some out. The sample has 12,000 to 15,000 clones, roughly three quarters seen once. This clone was picked up a small number of times. Its antigen is still unknown. The sample contains more than one DNA sequence encoding this CDR3. Looked up from germline, CDR1 is MNHNS and CDR2 is SASEGT. Trimming shortened V by 1 base and J by 1 base, and 10 bases separated the two germline ends. The CDR3 length is 15 residues. The sample comprised memory (CD45RO+) CD4+ T cells from blood. This clonotype was obtained from a human donor with multiple sclerosis. The chain couples TRBV6-1 to TRBJ1-2, with D possibly TRBD1 on 6 matching bases. The CDR3 DNA sequence: TGTGCCAGCAGTGAAGGGACAGTCCTTAACTATGGCTACACCTTC. Amino acid sequence: CASSEGTVLNYGYTF.